This T cell receptor (beta chain) was retrieved from a study of T cell repertoires in cytomegalovirus infection. The wider study: Through public TCR beta signatures, both CMV infection and matching HLA type were indicated.

Trimming took off 6 bases at V and 0 bases at J, with 9 bases between the two ends. Germline loops: CDR1 SEHNR, CDR2 FQNEAQ (reference sequence). The CDR3 loop spans 15 amino acids. This clonotype was seen a few times. The antigen is undetermined. MiXCR, run by TCRdb on the reads, gives a single entry per CDR3 protein. The sample lists roughly 920,000 distinct CDR3 sequences; around 30% were seen once. V is TRBV7-9 and J is TRBJ1-6, with D unclear. This TCR was sampled from a human donor in good health (CMV status not recorded). Some clones in this sample may be carry-over from other donors' samples. The sample in question was cultured CD8+ T cells from PBMCs, obtained from culture after CMV antigen stimulation. CDR3 sequence reads: CASRPQSSYNSPLHF. In nucleotides, the CDR3 is TGTGCCAGCAGACCTCAAAGCTCCTATAATTCACCCCTCCACTTT.